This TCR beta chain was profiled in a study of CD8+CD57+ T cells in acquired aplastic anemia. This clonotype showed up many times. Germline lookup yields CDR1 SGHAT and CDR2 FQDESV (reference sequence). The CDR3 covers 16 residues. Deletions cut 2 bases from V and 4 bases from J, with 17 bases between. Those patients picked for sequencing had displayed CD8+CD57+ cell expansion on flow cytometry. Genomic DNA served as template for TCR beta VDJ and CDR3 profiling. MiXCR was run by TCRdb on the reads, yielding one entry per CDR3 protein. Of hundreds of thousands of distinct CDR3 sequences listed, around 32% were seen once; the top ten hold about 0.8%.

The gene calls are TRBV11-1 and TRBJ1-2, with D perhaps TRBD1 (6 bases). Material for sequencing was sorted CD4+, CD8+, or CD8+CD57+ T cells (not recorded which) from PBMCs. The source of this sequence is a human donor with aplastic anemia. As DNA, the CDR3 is TGTGCCAGCAGCTTATGGTCGAGATCAGGGGCCTATGGCTACACCTTC. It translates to CASSLWSRSGAYGYTF. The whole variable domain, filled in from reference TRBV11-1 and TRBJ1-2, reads EAEVAQSPRYKITEKSQAVAFWCDPISGHATLYWYRQILGQGPELLVQFQDESVVDDSQLPKDRFSAERLKGVDSTLKIQPAELGDSAMYLCASSLWSRSGAYGYTFGSGTRLTVV.